This TCR beta chain appears in the sequencing data of a study of a mutant IDH1 vaccine in newly diagnosed glioma. Libraries were prepared by immunoSEQ multiplex PCR; TCRdb keeps only in-frame clonotypes and omits some of them. This table holds 30,000 to 40,000 clones, 80% to 85% found once. Described time point: baseline, week 1 (first vaccination visit). As to treatment: pre-vaccination baseline after standard-of-care therapy. The sequence was obtained from a man over 45 with glioma. Some clones in this sample may be carry-over from other donors' samples. Here the sequenced sample was peripheral blood mononuclear cells (PBMCs), taken from a glioma patient treated with radiotherapy, temozolomide or both.

DNA of the CDR3: TGTGCCAGCAGTTATGGGACAGCTATGAACACTGAAGCTTTCTTT. It encodes CASSYGTAMNTEAFF. The chain is built from TRBV6-5 and TRBJ1-1, with 7 bases that match TRBD1. V trimming: 3 bases; J trimming: 0 bases; junction bases outside the gene matches: 4. Per the germline V gene, CDR1 is MNHEY and CDR2 is SVGAGI. CDR3 length equals 15 residues.